This TCR beta chain derives from a study of shared clonotypes between healthy human individuals. At the level of the study: Each donor's CD4 naive and CD4 memory cells filled three plates apiece, CD8 naive two, and CD8 memory one. Overall study results and limits: Compared with memory subsets, naive subsets generally had larger estimated richness.

On this clone itself: The antigen is not known.

The naive CD8 population came from CD45RO-negative cells selected for CCR7, without terminally differentiated effector memory CD45RA+ cells. The donors were all Caucasian adults (living in Nashville, Tennessee). Some clones are missing from TCRdb's copy, which holds only in-frame ones; the method was immunoSEQ multiplex PCR. The table shows millions of clones, with roughly 91% occurring only once. The sample consisted of naive CD8+ T cells from PBMCs. This receptor was taken from a man aged 18 to 30 in good health. Some clones in this sample may be carry-over from other donors' samples.

The DNA of the CDR3 is TGTGCCAGCAGCTTGTCCCCTCCTAGCGGGACCGACAATGAGCAGTTCTTC. Its protein product is CASSLSPPSGTDNEQFF. The V call is TRBV7-2, the J call TRBJ2-1; 9 bases are shared with TRBD2. The CDR3 runs to 17 residues. V lost 3 bases and J lost 5; bases outside the gene matches: 11. From germline, CDR1 is SGHTA and CDR2 FQGNSA.